The T cell receptor beta chain described here comes from a study of cytomegalovirus exposure and HLA in healthy donors. Notes on the study in general: What was likely a sequencing artifact was a cluster of highly shared sequence variants. What TCR beta sequences reportedly achieved was accurate prediction of HLA-A and HLA-B alleles in most subjects.

On this clone: Antigen specificity is unknown.

Germline lookup yields CDR1 SQVTM and CDR2 ANQGSEA. This CDR3 has 15 residues. The primer mix had 60 Vbeta and 13 Jbeta primers. Libraries were prepared by immunoSEQ multiplex PCR; TCRdb keeps only in-frame clonotypes and omits some of them. The sample includes roughly 190,000 clones, 70% to 75% seen only once; the top ten take about 4.8%. Sequencing was performed on PBMCs. The TCR originated in a man aged 30 to 45 in good health and CMV-seropositive. The V and J genes are TRBV29-1 and TRBJ2-5; 9 bases are shared with TRBD1. Near its end, the DNA agrees better with TRBJ2-7, so the J call may be wrong. In nucleotides, the CDR3 is TGCAGCGTTGAAGGGACAGGGGACGTCTCCTACGAGCAGTACTTC. Protein: CSVEGTGDVSYEQYF.